These 7 T cell receptor beta chains share one sample of origin, sequenced in a study of human T cells and chemical hapten exposure. Indicated time point: patch test 3, about 24 weeks after DPC sensitization. Indicated treatment: therapeutic diphenylcyclopropenone sensitization with weekly scalp DPC. TCRdb used MiXCR to reprocess the RACE reads, holding one entry per CDR3 protein. The sample includes roughly 90,000 distinct CDR3 sequences, about a tenth of them seen just once. Here the sequenced sample was whole blood, taken in connection with sensitization to the hapten diphenylcyclopropenone (DPC). Every receptor here comes from a woman in her twenties or thirties with alopecia areata. Some clones in this sample may be carry-over from other donors' samples.

This clonotype turned up a few times. The germline gene is not matched at one end of the junction; a read error may be the cause. The CDR3 nucleotides are TGTGCCAGCAGCGGGGACGGAACCAATTCACTCCTCCACTTT. It specifies CASSGDGTNSLLHF. The chain links TRBV9 to TRBJ1-6; maybe TRBD1 (5 bases). Germline V gives CDR1 SGDLS, CDR2 YYNGEE. The CDR3 spans 14 residues.

The chain couples TRBV28 to TRBJ1-1; a weak D match, TRBD1 (6 bases). Germline loops: CDR1 MDHEN, CDR2 SYDVKM. The CDR3 is made up of 14 amino acids. The V end was cut by 11 bases, the J end by 0 bases, with 16 bases between. In DNA form, the CDR3 reads TGTGCCGCAAGACCGGGACACTTGAACACTGAAGCTTTCTTT. Translation gives CAARPGHLNTEAFF.

CDR3 region: CASTWTGGIGSEQFF. Written as DNA, the CDR3 is TGTGCCAGCACCTGGACAGGGGGCATCGGTAGTGAGCAGTTCTTC. This chain uses TRBV11-2 with TRBJ2-1; TRBD1 agrees at 11 bases. Germline V gene data show CDR1 as SGHAT and CDR2 as FQNNGV. With V trimmed by 7 bases and J by 9 bases, 11 bases remained unmatched. This CDR3 has 15 amino acids.

The chain has TRBV3-1 and TRBJ2-7, with 7 bases that match TRBD2. V shed 0 bases and J 3 bases; nucleotides not matched to a gene: 8. The CDR3 is made up of 16 amino acids. In germline, CDR1 is LGHDT, CDR2 YNNKEL (reference sequence). This CDR3 is CASSQDGGTTDYEQYF. Written as DNA, the CDR3 is TGTGCCAGCAGCCAAGATGGTGGGACTACCGACTACGAGCAGTACTTC.

This clonotype has more than one count but fewer than ten. The chain employs TRBV29-1 and TRBJ1-4; D possibly corresponds to TRBD1 (6 bases). The CDR3 is 13 residues long. From germline, CDR1 is SQVTM and CDR2 ANQGSEA. V was clipped by 6 bases and J by 6 bases, with 14 bases between them. CDR3 protein: CSVAGARYEKLFF. The DNA of the CDR3 is TGCAGCGTGGCGGGGGCGCGATATGAAAAACTGTTTTTT.

This clonotype was detected only a few times. The CDR3 region is CSVGDLNSPLHF. The CDR3 DNA reads TGCAGCGTTGGGGACTTAAATTCACCCCTCCACTTT. This chain links TRBV29-1 with TRBJ1-6; D may be TRBD1 (5 bases). V was clipped by 4 bases and J by 7 bases, with 8 bases between them. CDR1 and CDR2 (germline): SQVTM, ANQGSEA. The CDR3 consists of 12 residues.

Comment on this clonotype: A read error may be the cause here, since a much bigger clone is one base away. The genes are TRBV10-1 and TRBJ2-2; D is perhaps TRBD1 or TRBD2 (5 bases each). The CDR3 is made up of 16 amino acids. Trimming shortened V by 6 bases and J by 1 base, and 15 bases separated the two germline ends. Germline-derived CDR1 and CDR2 are WNHNN and SYGVQD (reference sequence). CDR3: CASSPGTNENTGELFF. The DNA of the CDR3 is TGCGCCAGCAGCCCCGGGACCAACGAGAACACCGGGGAGCTGTTTTTT.